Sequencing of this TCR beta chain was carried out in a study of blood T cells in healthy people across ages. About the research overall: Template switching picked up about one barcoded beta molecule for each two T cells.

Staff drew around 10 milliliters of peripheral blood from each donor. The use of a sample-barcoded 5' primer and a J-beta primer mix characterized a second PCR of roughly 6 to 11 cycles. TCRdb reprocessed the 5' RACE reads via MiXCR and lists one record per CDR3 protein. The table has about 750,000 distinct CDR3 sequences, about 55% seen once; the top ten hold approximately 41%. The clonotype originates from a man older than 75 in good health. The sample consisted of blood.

CDR3 DNA: TGTGCCAGCAGTGAAGCGGGGGAGGGGGGAAGACCAGCTTTCTTT. As protein: CASSEAGEGGRPAFF. The J gene is TRBJ1-1, the V gene TRBV6-1; D is possibly TRBD1 (6 bases). Germline CDR1 reads MNHNS; CDR2 reads SASEGT. V was cut by 0 bases and J by 10 bases, with 18 bases left in between. The CDR3 is 15 residues long.